This T cell receptor (beta chain) was sequenced in a study of blood T cell repertoires in COVID-19. V shed 10 bases, J shed 4 bases, and the junction held 9 bases outside the gene matches. Germline V gene lookup returns CDR1 MNHEY and CDR2 SVGAGI. CDR3 size: 13 residues. The method was immunoSEQ multiplex PCR; TCRdb's version includes in-frame clones alone and lacks a portion of them. The table lists around 130,000 clones, about four fifths of them singletons. This TCR derives from an older woman with acute or convalescent COVID-19. Sample: peripheral blood. The chain combines TRBV6-5 with TRBJ1-1; 7 bases are a match to TRBD1. CDR3 region: CATYGTETTEAFF. Written as DNA, the CDR3 is TGTGCCACCTACGGGACAGAAACCACTGAAGCTTTCTTT.